Listed below are T cell receptor beta chains from one sample, sequenced in a study of shared clonotypes between healthy human individuals. TCRdb's copy holds only in-frame clones and misses some; the assay was immunoSEQ multiplex PCR. The sample contains over 2 million clones, around 93% of which appear only once. Sequencing was done on a sample of naive CD4+ T cells from PBMCs. The receptors were sampled from a man aged 18 to 30 in good health. Some clones in this sample may be carry-over from other donors' samples. Both conserved end residues are part of each CDR3. D genes are given only for firm matches. The size of a clone is reported for some rows only, either as once, few or many, or as a class for expanded clones.

V,D,J,size,CDR3,DNA
TRBV5-1,.,TRBJ2-5,.,CASSLEGGLGETQYF,TGCGCCAGCAGCTTGGAAGGAGGATTGGGGGAGACCCAGTACTTC
TRBV11-2,.,TRBJ2-7,.,CASSSRLSRISYEQYF,TGTGCCAGCAGCTCCCGGCTTTCAAGGATTTCGTACGAGCAGTACTTC
TRBV9,.,TRBJ1-2,.,CASSVDNRNYGYTF,TGTGCCAGCAGCGTAGATAACAGAAACTATGGCTACACCTTC
TRBV30,.,TRBJ2-1,.,CAWSVRIWGIGNEQFF,TGTGCCTGGAGTGTACGGATTTGGGGGATCGGCAATGAGCAGTTCTTC
TRBV5-4,TRBD2,TRBJ2-7,.,CASSLDPGGSYEQYF,TGTGCCAGCAGCTTAGACCCGGGAGGCTCCTACGAGCAGTACTTC
TRBV28,.,TRBJ2-1,.,CASSFGTHSRGPYNEQFF,TGTGCCAGCAGTTTCGGAACCCATAGTAGAGGTCCCTACAATGAGCAGTTCTTC
TRBV29-1,.,TRBJ2-4,.,CSVEGQAKNIQYF,TGCAGCGTTGAAGGCCAGGCCAAAAACATTCAGTACTTC
TRBV6-5,TRBD1,TRBJ2-2,.,CASSSGTGDTGELFF,TGTGCCAGCAGTTCTGGGACAGGGGACACCGGGGAGCTGTTTTTT
TRBV27,.,TRBJ1-5,.,CASSLIFGTDPNQPQHF,TGTGCCAGCAGTTTAATCTTCGGTACGGACCCTAATCAGCCCCAGCATTTT
TRBV29-1,TRBD2,TRBJ2-5,once,CSVVWLAGSWREQYF,TGCAGCGTTGTTTGGCTAGCGGGGTCCTGGAGGGAGCAGTACTTC
TRBV28,.,TRBJ2-7,.,CASSLGTYYEQYF,TGTGCCAGCAGTTTAGGGACTTACTACGAGCAGTACTTC
TRBV10-3,.,TRBJ2-7,.,CAISERLLDLAYEQYF,TGTGCCATCAGTGAGCGTTTGCTGGACCTAGCCTACGAGCAGTACTTC
TRBV10-3,.,TRBJ1-1,.,CAISESYLQVNTEAFF,TGTGCCATCAGTGAGTCATATCTCCAGGTGAACACTGAAGCTTTCTTT
TRBV7-9,.,TRBJ2-1,once,CASSLASGRVDEQFF,TGTGCCAGCAGCTTAGCCTCGGGAAGGGTGGATGAGCAGTTCTTC
TRBV9,.,TRBJ2-2,.,CASSVVGGTGELFF,TGTGCCAGCAGCGTAGTAGGGGGCACCGGGGAGCTGTTTTTT
TRBV28,TRBD1,TRBJ1-2,.,CASASGTGGGYTF,TGTGCCAGCGCCTCCGGGACAGGGGGCGGCTACACCTTC
TRBV18,TRBD1,TRBJ2-2,.,CASSPRTGGDTGELFF,TGTGCCAGCTCACCTCGGACAGGGGGTGACACCGGGGAGCTGTTTTTT
TRBV29-1,.,TRBJ1-2,.,CSVVGRGANYGYTF,TGCAGCGTTGTAGGACGAGGGGCCAACTATGGCTACACCTTC